This paragraph reports one T cell receptor (beta chain). Its specificity is not known. This specimen belongs to a study of response to subunit inactivated influenza vaccine. Study outcomes and limitations: Authors suggested that a seasonal influenza vaccination recruits few new T cells each time.

TCRdb analysed the RT-PCR reads with MiXCR anew, one entry per CDR3 protein. The table includes hundreds of thousands of distinct CDR3 sequences, 14% detected once. This CDR3 comprises 20 residues. Germline assignment: CDR1 SGHTA and CDR2 FQGTGA. Trimming cost V 7 bases and J 3 bases, with 31 bases left between them. The source is a man in his forties or fifties who received an inactivated influenza vaccine. V gene TRBV7-3 combines with J gene TRBJ2-1, with D possibly TRBD2 on 5 matching bases. The specimen was PBMCs from blood, collected 14 days before vaccination. DNA of the CDR3: TGTGCCAGCACCCAACTAGTTGGACCCAGCTTAGGAAGCTTCTACAATGAGCAGTTCTTC. As protein: CASTQLVGPSLGSFYNEQFF.